This T cell receptor beta chain was retrieved from a study of blood T cell repertoires in COVID-19. In the authors' methods: By means of reference gene primer amplification, nucleated cell counts were estimated. Only in-frame clones appear in the TCRdb table, and some are missing; sequencing was by immunoSEQ multiplex PCR. The V and J calls and clone size come from that table; D and trimming were worked out from the DNA. Altogether 70,000 to 75,000 clones are present, about four fifths being singletons, with the ten largest covering around 4.8%. This CDR3 is 15 amino acids long. CDR1 is LGHNA, CDR2 YNFKEQ, per germline. The V and J ends lost 0 bases and 5 bases, in that order; junction bases with no gene match: 6.

Sequencing input: peripheral blood. V gene TRBV4-2 combines with J gene TRBJ2-5; TRBD1 aligns across 7 bases. This sequence was found in a woman older than 75 with active or convalescent COVID-19. CDR3 protein: CASSQDRGGDETQYF. As DNA, the CDR3 is TGTGCCAGCAGCCAAGATCGAGGGGGCGACGAGACCCAGTACTTC.